Presented here are 17 T cell receptor beta chains from one specimen sequenced in a study of cytomegalovirus exposure and HLA in healthy donors. PCR employed 60 Vbeta and 13 Jbeta primers. Libraries were prepared by immunoSEQ multiplex PCR; TCRdb keeps only in-frame clonotypes and omits some of them. The sample has 100,000 to 150,000 clones, 65% to 80% seen once. Sequencing input: PBMCs. The origin of the receptors is a male donor in good health and CMV-seropositive.

The chain recombines TRBV7-2 with TRBJ2-3; TRBD2 aligns across 10 bases. V was pared by 0 bases and J by 4 bases, with 1 base of the junction left unmatched. The CDR3 has 15 amino acids. Germline V CDR1 and CDR2: SGHTA, FQGNSA. Here the CDR3 DNA reads TGTGCCAGCAGCTTAGCTAGCGGGGGGCCAGATACGCAGTATTTT. Translated, it gives CASSLASGGPDTQYF.

The rearrangement links TRBV5-6 to TRBJ1-4, with 8 bases matching TRBD1. The CDR3 is made up of 15 amino acids. Germline V CDR1 and CDR2: SGHDT, YYEEEE. J lost 8 bases, V lost 4 bases, and 10 bases had no gene match. DNA of the CDR3: TGTGCCAGCAGCCCGACAGGGGCCCTCGCGGAAAAACTGTTTTTT. Residues: CASSPTGALAEKLFF.

This clone was found a few times. This chain connects TRBV18 to TRBJ2-5; D is unclear. The CDR3 runs 12 residues. Trimming removed 6 bases from V and 0 bases from J, with 5 bases in between. CDR1 and CDR2 (germline): KGHSH, LQKENI. The DNA of the CDR3 is TGTGCCAGCTCGCGGAACCAAGAGACCCAGTACTTC. Protein product: CASSRNQETQYF.

J is TRBJ2-1 and V is TRBV5-1; 12 bases match TRBD2. The CDR3 length is 15 residues. V lost 3 bases, J lost 7 bases, and 5 bases stayed unmatched. Per the germline V gene, CDR1 is SGHRS and CDR2 is YFSETQ. CDR3 region: CASSSSGRDLNEQFF. CDR3 nucleotide sequence: TGCGCCAGCAGCTCTAGCGGGAGGGACCTAAATGAGCAGTTCTTC.

In nucleotides, the CDR3 is TGTGCCAGCAGCGTACCGGGACTAGCCGACACAGATACGCAGTATTTT. Translation: CASSVPGLADTDTQYF. The chain links TRBV5-6 to TRBJ2-3; 9 nucleotides agree with TRBD2. The CDR3 is 16 residues long. With V trimmed by 4 bases and J by 2 bases, 8 bases remained unmatched. CDR1 is SGHDT, CDR2 YYEEEE, per germline.

The chain joins TRBV11-2 to TRBJ2-7; TRBD1 might be the D (5 bases). In germline, CDR1 is SGHAT, CDR2 FQNNGV. Deletions cut 5 bases from V and 1 base from J, with 12 bases between. The length of the CDR3 is 14 residues. Here the CDR3 reads CASSRVGASYEQYF. CDR3 DNA sequence: TGTGCCAGCAGCCGTGTAGGGGCTTCCTACGAGCAGTACTTC.

This clone was counted a few times. This chain joins TRBV6-6 and TRBJ2-7; no reliable D call. Per germline, CDR1 MNHNY and CDR2 SVGAGI (reference sequence). Trimming left V 2 bases short and J 1 base short, with 6 bases between. CDR3 length: 13 amino acids. The CDR3 loop reads CASSYMQSYEQYF. In nucleotides, the CDR3 is TGTGCCAGCAGTTACATGCAGTCCTACGAGCAGTACTTC.

V usage is TRBV6-5 and J usage is TRBJ1-2; 7 bases are shared with TRBD1. From germline, CDR1 is MNHEY and CDR2 SVGAGI. The ends lost 6 bases at V and 2 bases at J; junction bases unmatched: 6. This CDR3 has 14 residues. The CDR3 reads CASRAPGQNYGYTF. In DNA form, the CDR3 reads TGTGCCAGCAGGGCTCCGGGACAGAACTATGGCTACACCTTC.

This clone was detected only a few times. This sequence joins TRBV19 and TRBJ2-5; 10 nucleotides line up with TRBD1. The CDR3 spans 15 residues. Germline V gene lookup returns CDR1 LNHDA and CDR2 SQIVND (reference sequence). The V gene end was trimmed by 1 base and the J gene end by 5 bases; junction bases not matched to a gene: 4. The CDR3 region is CASSIGDRGSETQYF. The CDR3 region has the DNA TGTGCCAGTAGTATAGGGGACAGGGGTTCGGAGACCCAGTACTTC.

The gene calls are TRBV28 and TRBJ1-1; tentative D call: TRBD1 (6 bases). This CDR3 is 15 amino acids long. Looked up from germline, CDR1 is MDHEN and CDR2 is SYDVKM. With 2 bases removed from V and 1 base from J, the gap between germline ends came to 11 bases. The CDR3 is CASSLGWGRNTEAFF. In DNA form, the CDR3 reads TGTGCCAGCAGTTTAGGTTGGGGGCGGAACACTGAAGCTTTCTTT.

This clone occurred once. V gene TRBV28 combines with J gene TRBJ1-4, with D perhaps matching TRBD1 (5 bases). Per germline, CDR1 MDHEN and CDR2 SYDVKM. The CDR3 has 14 residues. V dropped 2 bases and J dropped 4 bases, with 8 bases sitting between them. CDR3 residues: CASSLQGNNEKLFF. CDR3 in DNA: TGTGCCAGCAGTTTACAGGGCAATAATGAAAAACTGTTTTTT. Drawing the rest from reference TRBV28 and TRBJ1-4, the complete variable domain is DVKVTQSSRYLVKRTGEKVFLECVQDMDHENMFWYRQDPGLGLRLIYFSYDVKMKEKGDIPEGYSVSREKKERFSLILESASTNQTSMYLCASSLQGNNEKLFFGSGTQLSVL.

The DNA of the CDR3 is TGTGCCAGCAGTGAAGCGGCAGGGGGTGCGGGCGAGCAGTACTTC. Translated: CASSEAAGGAGEQYF. This chain uses TRBV6-1 with TRBJ2-5, with 7 bases matching TRBD1. Matching the DNA end better, TRBJ2-7 makes the J call doubtful. Per the germline V gene, CDR1 is MNHNS and CDR2 is SASEGT. This CDR3 is 15 amino acids long.

Of note for this clone: One end of the junction fails to match germline, which may point to a read error. The genes are TRBV7-9 and TRBJ1-4; maybe TRBD1 (6 bases). CDR1 SEHNR and CDR2 FQNEAQ come from the germline V gene (reference sequence). This CDR3 region has 14 residues. In nucleotides, the CDR3 is TGTTCCAGCAGCTTCGGAAGGGGGAAAGAAAAACTGTTTTTT. Amino acids: CSSSFGRGKEKLFF. The full variable domain, rest sourced from reference TRBV7-9 and TRBJ1-4, is DTGVSQNPRHKITKRGQNVTFRCDPISEHNRLYWYRQTLGQGPEFLTYFQNEAQLEKSRLLSDRFSAERPKGSFSTLEIQRTEQGDSAMYLCSSSFGRGKEKLFFGSGTQLSVL.

This sequence joins TRBV9 and TRBJ1-1; 11 nucleotides agree with TRBD1. The CDR3 is 15 residues long. J gave up 5 bases and V 3 bases, and 6 bases lay outside the gene matches. The V gene's germline CDR1 is SGDLS and CDR2 YYNGEE. The CDR3 region is CASSARGTGGTEAFF. CDR3 coding DNA: TGTGCCAGCAGCGCCCGGGGGACAGGGGGGACTGAAGCTTTCTTT.

This clone turned up a few times. This rearrangement joins TRBV9 to TRBJ1-1; maybe TRBD1 (6 bases). Per the germline V gene, CDR1 is SGDLS and CDR2 is YYNGEE. The CDR3 contains 14 residues. V lost 3 bases to trimming and J lost 1 base, with 10 bases between them. The chain's CDR3 is CASSARGGNTEAFF. The CDR3, as DNA: TGTGCCAGCAGCGCCCGAGGGGGGAACACTGAAGCTTTCTTT.

The chain links TRBV7-9 to TRBJ2-3; 10 bases match TRBD2. J was trimmed by 2 bases and V by 5 bases; bases with no gene match: 13. The CDR3 length is 18 residues. Germline CDR1 reads SEHNR; CDR2 reads FQNEAQ (reference sequence). CDR3 protein: CASSPLAGGRYSTDTQYF. The DNA of the CDR3 is TGTGCCAGCAGCCCATTAGCGGGGGGCCGGTACTCCACAGATACGCAGTATTTT.

This clone was seen only once. The chain has TRBV27 and TRBJ2-1; 9 bases agree with TRBD1. Germline-derived CDR1 and CDR2 are MNHEY and SMNVEV (reference sequence). CDR3 length equals 14 residues. V was clipped by 4 bases and J by 5 bases; unmatched bases: 3. The DNA for the CDR3 is TGTGCCAGCAGTTACCGGGACAGGGACAATGAGCAGTTCTTC. Its protein product is CASSYRDRDNEQFF.